This entry lists 32 T cell receptor beta chains sequenced from one sample in a study of PD-1 blockade in classical Hodgkin lymphoma. TCRdb's copy holds only in-frame clones and misses some; the assay was immunoSEQ multiplex PCR. The sample includes under 30,000 clones, roughly 86% of them seen just once. Time point: cycle 4 day 1 (C4D1), after around six weeks of nivolumab. With no exception, relapse followed autologous stem cell transplantation in all patients, and brentuximab vedotin exposure varied. It was by magnetic negative selection that CD4+ T cells were purified from thawed PBMCs. The sample was CD4+ T cells from blood, taken before the fourth cycle of nivolumab. These receptors were collected from a human donor with classical Hodgkin lymphoma.

This chain links TRBV11-3 with TRBJ2-1; D is uncertain. V was trimmed by 2 bases and J by 6 bases, leaving 11 bases between them. The V gene's germline CDR1 is SGHNT and CDR2 YENEEA. The CDR3 is 14 residues long. CDR3 sequence (DNA): TGTGCCAGCAGCTTAACCCACAGTCCCAATGAGCAGTTCTTC. Its translation: CASSLTHSPNEQFF.

The J gene is TRBJ2-7, the V gene TRBV2; D gene uncertain. V lost 3 bases and J lost 0, with 15 bases in between. CDR1 and CDR2 from the germline V gene are SNHLY and FYNNEI. The CDR3 length is 16 residues. The CDR3 bases are TGTGCCAGCAGTGAGCCCGGGCTCTCCAGCTCCTACGAGCAGTACTTC. Its protein is CASSEPGLSSSYEQYF.

This CDR3 reads CASSFGETQYF. The CDR3 nucleotides are TGTGCCAGCAGCTTTGGGGAGACCCAGTACTTC. The V and J genes are TRBV11-1 and TRBJ2-5; D is unclear. CDR1 is SGHAT, CDR2 FQDESV, per germline (reference sequence). Trimming stripped 3 bases from V and 5 bases from J, with 4 bases between. The CDR3 is 11 amino acids.

J is TRBJ2-7 and V is TRBV7-2; the match to TRBD2 covers 11 bases. V trimming: 6 bases; J trimming: 2 bases; junction bases outside the gene matches: 6. Germline loops: CDR1 SGHTA, CDR2 FQGNSA. The CDR3 loop spans 15 amino acids. CDR3 DNA sequence: TGTGCCAGCAGAAAAGAACTAGCGGGAGCCTACGAGCAGTACTTC. It specifies CASRKELAGAYEQYF.

Here the CDR3 reads CASSFSSGGAGLNEQFF. The CDR3 region has the DNA TGTGCCAGCAGCTTCTCTAGCGGGGGGGCAGGTTTGAATGAGCAGTTCTTC. The rearrangement links TRBV7-2 to TRBJ2-1, with TRBD2 matching over 12 bases. The CDR3 is made up of 17 amino acids. Germline CDR1 SGHTA, CDR2 FQGNSA. The junction had 10 bases not matched to a gene; V was cut back by 3 bases and J by 7 bases.

This clone was seen a handful of times. CDR3 sequence: CASTSGGEQFF. The DNA of the CDR3 is TGCGCCAGCACCTCGGGGGGAGAGCAGTTCTTC. This chain connects TRBV4-1 to TRBJ2-1; TRBD2 aligns across 7 bases. The CDR3 runs 11 residues. With V trimmed by 7 bases and J by 10 bases, 4 bases remained unmatched. Germline V gene data show CDR1 as MGHRA and CDR2 as YSYEKL.

The chain joins TRBV2 to TRBJ2-7; D remains ambiguous. Germline assignment: CDR1 SNHLY and CDR2 FYNNEI. This CDR3 comprises 17 residues. Deletions cut 6 bases from V and 2 bases from J, with 23 bases between. DNA of the CDR3: TGTGCCAGCAGCGCCCTGGAGACATTTGTATCCACCTACGAGCAGTACTTC. It codes for CASSALETFVSTYEQYF.

This clone appeared once. The chain is built from TRBV5-1 and TRBJ1-3; possibly TRBD1 for D (6 bases). Germline CDR1 reads SGHRS; CDR2 reads YFSETQ. Trimming removed 0 bases at V and 0 bases at J, with 10 bases between. The CDR3 runs 16 residues. For the CDR3, the DNA is TGCGCCAGCAGCTTGGGGGACACCTACTCTGGAAACACCATATATTTT. It codes for CASSLGDTYSGNTIYF. The full variable domain, rest sourced from reference TRBV5-1 and TRBJ1-3, is KAGVTQTPRYLIKTRGQQVTLSCSPISGHRSVSWYQQTPGQGLQFLFEYFSETQRNKGNFPGRFSGRQFSNSRSEMNVSTLELGDSALYLCASSLGDTYSGNTIYFGEGSWLTVV.

The table lists this clone with a few counts. J is TRBJ1-1 and V is TRBV5-1; 11 bases fit TRBD1. CDR3 length: 14 amino acids. The J segment lost 7 bases and the V segment lost 4 bases, leaving 6 bases of the junction unmatched. Looked up from germline, CDR1 is SGHRS and CDR2 is YFSETQ. The CDR3 sequence is CASSLRGTGGEAFF. CDR3 nucleotides: TGCGCCAGCAGCCTCCGTGGGACAGGGGGTGAAGCTTTCTTT.

V gene TRBV4-1 combines with J gene TRBJ2-5; D uncertain. With 5 bases removed from V and 0 bases from J, the gap between germline ends came to 7 bases. The germline gives CDR1 MGHRA, CDR2 YSYEKL. This CDR3 is 13 amino acids long. The CDR3 DNA follows: TGCGCCAGCAGCGGGCAGTACCAAGAGACCCAGTACTTC. Amino acids: CASSGQYQETQYF.

The chain employs TRBV5-8 and TRBJ2-7; TRBD2 agrees at 7 bases. The CDR3 is made up of 14 amino acids. Per the germline V gene, CDR1 is SGHTS and CDR2 is YDEGEE. Unmatched junction bases numbered 4, after V lost 2 bases and J lost 2 bases. CDR3 sequence (DNA): TGTGCCAGCAGCTTTCAGCGGGGACCCTACGAGCAGTACTTC. It translates to CASSFQRGPYEQYF.

The genes are TRBV18 and TRBJ2-3, with TRBD2 matching over 9 bases. This CDR3 spans 19 amino acids. V lost 3 bases, J lost 1 base, and 14 bases stayed unmatched. Germline V gene sequence: CDR1 KGHSH, CDR2 LQKENI. The CDR3 sequence is CASSPWGPSGKAGTDTQYF. As DNA, the CDR3 is TGTGCCAGCTCACCGTGGGGGCCTAGCGGGAAGGCGGGCACAGATACGCAGTATTTT.

This clone was seen a single time. J is TRBJ2-7 and V is TRBV7-2, with 7 bases that match TRBD2. The CDR3 has 15 amino acids. Germline-derived CDR1 and CDR2 are SGHTA and FQGNSA. V lost 1 base and J lost 3; bases outside the gene matches: 6. CDR3 sequence reads: CASSLEWTGGYEQYF. The CDR3 nucleotides are TGTGCCAGCAGCTTAGAATGGACGGGGGGCTACGAGCAGTACTTC.

There are a few counts of this clone. This chain connects TRBV19 to TRBJ2-7; 8 positions agree with TRBD1. V shed 4 bases, J shed 0 bases, and the junction held 8 bases outside the gene matches. The CDR3 is 16 amino acids. The germline V gene encodes CDR1 LNHDA and CDR2 SQIVND (reference sequence). The CDR3 bases are TGTGCCAGTAGTACCAATCCGGGACAGGCCTCCTACGAGCAGTACTTC. It encodes CASSTNPGQASYEQYF.

The chain employs TRBV6-5 and TRBJ2-7; D may be TRBD2 (6 bases). The ends were cut back, 10 bases at V and 3 bases at J, with 19 bases in the middle. The germline V gene encodes CDR1 MNHEY and CDR2 SVGAGI. The CDR3 has 14 amino acids. The CDR3 region has the DNA TGTGCCACCACCCCGGGAGTGGGGGGCTACGAGCAGTACTTC. Protein: CATTPGVGGYEQYF.

CDR3 nucleotide sequence: TGTGCCAGCAGCCCTAGAAACCCACAGGGTATTCATTCACCCCTCCACTTT. Its translation is CASSPRNPQGIHSPLHF. The chain links TRBV7-2 to TRBJ1-6, with a weak D call TRBD1 (6 bases). V shed 5 bases and J shed 8 bases, with 22 bases lying between them. The CDR3 spans 17 residues. CDR1 and CDR2 (germline): SGHTA, FQGNSA.

This clone was seen only once. The V and J genes are TRBV9 and TRBJ2-7; the D is unclear. In germline, CDR1 is SGDLS, CDR2 YYNGEE. V was cut by 4 bases and J by 5 bases, with 22 bases left in between. This CDR3 is 16 amino acids long. CDR3 region: CASSPLRAQAVHEQYF. In DNA, the CDR3 is TGTGCCAGCAGCCCCCTCCGGGCCCAGGCGGTCCACGAGCAGTACTTC.

This chain links TRBV9 with TRBJ1-1; D might be TRBD1 (5 bases). Per the germline V gene, CDR1 is SGDLS and CDR2 is YYNGEE. The CDR3 sequence is 13 residues long. V dropped 0 bases and J dropped 4 bases, with 7 bases sitting between them. CDR3 nucleotide sequence: TGTGCCAGCAGCGTAGGAGGGGCCACTGAAGCTTTCTTT. This sequence encodes CASSVGGATEAFF.

This clone was seen just once. The rearrangement joins TRBV7-2 to TRBJ2-1, with 7 positions matching TRBD2. V gave up 5 bases and J gave up 8 bases; unmatched junction bases: 12. CDR3 size: 15 residues. Germline values: CDR1 SGHTA, CDR2 FQGNSA. CDR3 loop: CASSVRDSGRYEQFF. DNA for the CDR3: TGTGCCAGCAGCGTCCGGGACTCCGGGAGGTATGAGCAGTTCTTC.

The CDR3 DNA follows: TGTGCCAGCAGCTTAGGCTTACCTGGGGCCAACGTCCTGACTTTC. It yields the protein CASSLGLPGANVLTF. The chain links TRBV7-9 to TRBJ2-6; no clear D gene. The germline gives CDR1 SEHNR, CDR2 FQNEAQ (reference sequence). The CDR3 consists of 15 residues. Trimming removed 1 base from V and 2 bases from J, with 6 bases in between.

The chain joins TRBV15 to TRBJ2-7; TRBD1 is a possible D gene (6 bases). The CDR3 loop spans 13 amino acids. Germline V gives CDR1 LNHNV, CDR2 YYDKDF (reference sequence). V lost 5 bases, J lost 3 bases, and 11 bases lay in between. The CDR3 DNA is TGTGCCACCAGCGGCGGACAGTACTACGAGCAGTACTTC. The encoded protein is CATSGGQYYEQYF. The complete variable domain, with remaining parts taken from reference TRBV15 and TRBJ2-7, reads DAMVIQNPRYQVTQFGKPVTLSCSQTLNHNVMYWYQQKSSQAPKLLFHYYDKDFNNEADTPDNFQSRRPNTSFCFLDIRSPGLGDTAMYLCATSGGQYYEQYFGPGTRLTVT.

This chain joins TRBV7-2 and TRBJ1-1; 7 nucleotides line up with TRBD1. CDR3 length: 15 residues. Germline V gives CDR1 SGHTA, CDR2 FQGNSA. V trimming: 1 base; J trimming: 0 bases; junction bases outside the gene matches: 2. CDR3: CASSLEGTVNTEAFF. The CDR3 region has the DNA TGTGCCAGCAGCTTAGAGGGGACAGTGAACACTGAAGCTTTCTTT.

The J gene is TRBJ2-1, the V gene TRBV7-3, with 13 bases that match TRBD2. Germline CDR1 SGHTA, CDR2 FQGTGA. The CDR3 sequence is 18 residues long. Trimming cost V 2 bases and J 0 bases; bases outside gene matches: 4. In DNA form, the CDR3 reads TGTGCCAGCAGCTTAGGACTAGCGGGAGTGAGCTCCTACAATGAGCAGTTCTTC. Its protein is CASSLGLAGVSSYNEQFF.

The chain carries TRBV7-9 and TRBJ2-3; D not certain. The CDR3 sequence is 15 residues long. V lost 3 bases to trimming and J lost 0 bases, with 10 bases between them. CDR1 is SEHNR and CDR2 is FQNEAQ in the germline V gene (reference sequence). CDR3 coding DNA: TGTGCCAGCAGCTTCGGTGGGTCTAGCACAGATACGCAGTATTTT. It codes for CASSFGGSSTDTQYF.

Concerning this clone itself: At the DNA level, this CDR3 is encoded by other sequences in the same sample as well. This chain joins TRBV6-5 and TRBJ2-7; the D is unclear. CDR3 size: 12 residues. Trimming took off 4 bases at V and 4 bases at J, with 8 bases between the two ends. Germline V lookup: CDR1 MNHEY, CDR2 SVGAGI. The DNA of the CDR3 is TGTGCCAGCAGTTCCGGACCATACGAGCAGTACTTC. This translates into CASSSGPYEQYF.

This sequence joins TRBV7-2 and TRBJ2-3; 10 nucleotides match TRBD2. Germline V CDR1 and CDR2: SGHTA, FQGNSA. The CDR3 consists of 17 residues. V lost 1 base, J lost 7 bases, and 11 bases stayed unmatched. The CDR3 sequence: CASSLDPPSGSSYTQYF. For the CDR3, the DNA is TGTGCCAGCAGCTTAGATCCTCCTAGCGGGAGCTCGTATACGCAGTATTTT.

The rearrangement links TRBV6-1 to TRBJ1-5; TRBD1 might be the D (5 bases). Trimming shortened V by 4 bases and J by 0 bases, and 19 bases separated the two germline ends. CDR1 is MNHNS, CDR2 SASEGT, per germline. CDR3 length: 18 amino acids. In DNA form, the CDR3 reads TGTGCCAGCAGTGTATCCGGGACGGGGTTTTATAGCAATCAGCCCCAGCATTTT. Amino acid sequence: CASSVSGTGFYSNQPQHF.

This chain connects TRBV4-1 to TRBJ1-1, with 8 bases lining up with TRBD1. CDR3 length equals 17 residues. Germline CDR1 is MGHRA and CDR2 is YSYEKL. J lost 0 bases, V lost 4 bases, and 10 bases had no gene match. The DNA of the CDR3 is TGCGCCAGCAGCCTCTCCGGGACAGGAGCCATGAACACTGAAGCTTTCTTT. This encodes CASSLSGTGAMNTEAFF.

This clone has more than one count but fewer than ten. The chain couples TRBV4-1 to TRBJ1-5; D might be TRBD1 (5 bases). The CDR3 has 15 residues. V was trimmed by 1 base and J by 1 base, leaving 8 bases between them. The germline gives CDR1 MGHRA, CDR2 YSYEKL. The CDR3 region has the DNA TGCGCCAGCAGCCAAGGCCCAGGGAGCAATCAGCCCCAGCATTTT. Translating gives CASSQGPGSNQPQHF.

This chain joins TRBV27 and TRBJ2-5; no clear D. The CDR3 consists of 14 residues. Per the germline V gene, CDR1 is MNHEY and CDR2 is SMNVEV (reference sequence). V was cut by 3 bases and J by 5 bases, with 13 bases left in between. CDR3 coding DNA: TGTGCCAGCAGTTTGAGTGGCCGCCTGGAGACCCAGTACTTC. Residues: CASSLSGRLETQYF.

The genes are TRBV5-4 and TRBJ2-3; 7 nucleotides match TRBD2. V trimming: 4 bases; J trimming: 0 bases; junction bases outside the gene matches: 5. Germline-derived CDR1 and CDR2 are SGHNT and YYREEE (reference sequence). The CDR3 totals 15 residues. DNA of the CDR3: TGTGCCAGCAGCCTAGGACTAGTAAGCACAGATACGCAGTATTTT. Translation: CASSLGLVSTDTQYF. The whole variable domain, remainder taken from reference TRBV5-4 and TRBJ2-3, is ETGVTQSPTHLIKTRGQQVTLRCSSQSGHNTVSWYQQALGQGPQFIFQYYREEENGRGNFPPRFSGLQFPNYSSELNVNALELDDSALYLCASSLGLVSTDTQYFGPGTRLTVL.

This chain connects TRBV6-5 to TRBJ2-7; 8 bases map to TRBD1. J was trimmed by 4 bases and V by 4 bases; bases with no gene match: 9. The germline V gene has CDR1 MNHEY and CDR2 SVGAGI. The CDR3 spans 15 residues. In DNA form, the CDR3 reads TGTGCCAGCAGTTCCTGGACCAGGGGGCTTTACGAGCAGTACTTC. It encodes CASSSWTRGLYEQYF.